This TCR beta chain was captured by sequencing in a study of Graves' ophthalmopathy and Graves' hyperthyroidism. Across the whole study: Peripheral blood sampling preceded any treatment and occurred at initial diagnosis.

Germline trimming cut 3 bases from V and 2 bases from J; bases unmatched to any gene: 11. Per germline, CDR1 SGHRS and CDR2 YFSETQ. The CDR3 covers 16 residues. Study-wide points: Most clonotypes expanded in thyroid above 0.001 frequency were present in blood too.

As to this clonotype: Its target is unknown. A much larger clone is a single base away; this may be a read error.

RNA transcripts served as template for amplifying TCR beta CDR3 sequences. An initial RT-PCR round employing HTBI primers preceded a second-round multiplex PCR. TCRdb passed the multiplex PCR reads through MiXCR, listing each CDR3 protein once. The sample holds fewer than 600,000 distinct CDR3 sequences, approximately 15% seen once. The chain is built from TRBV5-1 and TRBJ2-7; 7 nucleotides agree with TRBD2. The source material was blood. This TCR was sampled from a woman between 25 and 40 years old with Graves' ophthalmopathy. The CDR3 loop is CASSSNLVGGTYEQYF. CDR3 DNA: TGCGCCAGCAGCTCCAATCTAGTGGGAGGGACCTACGAGCAGTACTTC.